The T cell receptor beta chain described here comes from a study of beta chain features in type 1 diabetes. For the study at large: Examination covered roughly 100,000,000 sorted cells spanning all samples. Points from the study as a whole: Relative to healthy donors, patients appeared to have naive, central memory and Treg TCRB repertoires that were more similar. In every one of the four CD4+ subsets, TCRB CDR3s were moderately but significantly shorter in Type 1 diabetes patients.

Germline lookup yields CDR1 KGHSH and CDR2 LQKENI. V lost 2 bases, J lost 9 bases, and 11 bases lay in between. This CDR3 region has 14 residues. In regard to this clone: The target antigen is unknown.

Sequenced material consisted of expressed TCRB transcripts (all of the isolated RNA was reverse transcribed). TCRdb's table, derived via immunoSEQ multiplex PCR, lists solely in-frame clones and lacks some. The repertoire has about half a million clones, about an eighth of them found once; the top ten carry roughly 0.046%. The chain is built from TRBV18 and TRBJ1-6; TRBD1 might be the D (5 bases). What was sequenced was naive CD4+ T cells from blood. The receptor comes from a woman aged 18-29 years in good health. The CDR3 region is CASSPEPGGSPLHF. CDR3 DNA sequence: TGTGCCAGCTCACCAGAACCCGGGGGTTCACCCCTCCACTTT.